The clone carrying this T cell receptor (beta chain) was counted a few times. Its antigen is not known. The record originates from a study of T cell repertoires in aging, cancer and after chemotherapy. Across the whole study: Donors were grouped into six age bands spanning 30 or younger through 70 or older. Patients with glioblastoma brain tumors were sampled before and after temozolomide-based therapy. The whole study produced a dataset of millions of TCR reads.

Amplification of TCR beta used genomic DNA extracted from peripheral blood. Rearranged V-D-J TRB sequences were amplified with a mixed TRB-A/B primer pool. TCRdb recomputed calls from the multiplex PCR reads with MiXCR, one row per CDR3 protein. The sample yields around 20,000 distinct CDR3 sequences, 35% to 40% seen once. Study-level findings and limits: Age-matched healthy donors had significantly more diverse, less clonal blood TCR repertoires than untreated cancer patients.

The CDR3 is 14 residues long. Per germline, CDR1 KGHSH and CDR2 LQKENI. V lost 4 bases, J lost 5 bases, and 14 bases lay in between. The source of this sequence is a human donor with a solid tumor. The rearrangement links TRBV18 to TRBJ2-5, with D possibly TRBD2 on 6 matching bases. What was sequenced was blood. DNA of the CDR3: TGTGCCAGCTCACGCGGGATTCGGAAGGAGACCCAGTACTTC. Amino acid sequence: CASSRGIRKETQYF.